These 13 T cell receptor beta chains originate from one sample sequenced in a study of blood T cell repertoires in COVID-19. The data were produced by immunoSEQ multiplex PCR, yet TCRdb's version contains in-frame clones alone and is incomplete. Here the sample spans 140,000 or so clones, less than 90% being singletons. Sequenced sample: peripheral blood. The receptor set was obtained from a human donor with COVID-19, enrolled during active disease. The donor label of this sample is uncertain.

This clone was seen more than once but under ten times. The rearrangement joins TRBV3-1 (or the pseudogene TRBV3-2) to TRBJ2-2; maybe TRBD1 (6 bases). This CDR3 contains 18 residues. Germline V CDR1 and CDR2: LGHDT, YNNKEL (reference sequence). Trimming took 2 bases from V and 1 from J, leaving 17 bases between them. Written as DNA, the CDR3 is TGTGCCAGCAGCCAATTGATCCCCCGGACAGAGAACACCGGGGAGCTGTTTTTT. It is translated as CASSQLIPRTENTGELFF.

The chain employs TRBV7-9 and TRBJ2-7, with 9 bases identical to TRBD1. The germline CDR1 and CDR2 sequences are SEHNR and FQNEAQ (reference sequence). The CDR3 covers 16 residues. V dropped 5 bases and J dropped 5; count of bases not matched to a gene: 13. CDR3 DNA sequence: TGTGCCAGCAGCCCCAAGAGGACAGGGGTGGTCGACGAGCAGTACTTC. Encoded protein: CASSPKRTGVVDEQYF. The entire variable domain, with the rest obtained from reference TRBV7-9 and TRBJ2-7, is as follows: DTGVSQNPRHKITKRGQNVTFRCDPISEHNRLYWYRQTLGQGPEFLTYFQNEAQLEKSRLLSDRFSAERPKGSFSTLEIQRTEQGDSAMYLCASSPKRTGVVDEQYFGPGTRLTVT.

The chain joins TRBV18 to TRBJ1-5; D is unclear. Trimming cost V 3 bases and J 6 bases, with 15 bases left between them. Germline CDR1 reads KGHSH; CDR2 reads LQKENI. The CDR3 spans 15 residues. The DNA for the CDR3 is TGTGCCAGCTCACCCGCCCCGGGTAACGGTCAGCCCCAGCATTTT. This translates into CASSPAPGNGQPQHF.

CDR3 region: CASSPSGFTEAFF. CDR3 bases: TGTGCCAGCAGCCCATCAGGGTTCACTGAAGCTTTCTTT. The chain carries TRBV9 and TRBJ1-1; D might be TRBD1 (5 bases). Germline-derived CDR1 and CDR2 are SGDLS and YYNGEE. The CDR3 is 13 amino acids. V shed 4 bases and J shed 4 bases, with 11 bases lying between them.

V and J are TRBV5-1 and TRBJ2-7; 9 nucleotides line up with TRBD1. From germline, CDR1 is SGHRS and CDR2 YFSETQ. Germline trimming cut 0 bases from V and 5 bases from J; bases unmatched to any gene: 6. The CDR3 has 15 amino acids. Here the CDR3 DNA reads TGCGCCAGCAGCTTGGTAGTCGGGACAGGGAACGAGCAGTACTTC. This codes for CASSLVVGTGNEQYF.

This clone was seen once. This rearrangement joins TRBV2 to TRBJ2-1; the D gene is possibly TRBD1 (5 bases). The CDR3 sequence is 11 residues long. The ends were cut back, 8 bases at V and 5 bases at J, with 7 bases in the middle. Looked up from germline, CDR1 is SNHLY and CDR2 is FYNNEI. The CDR3 nucleotides read TGTGCCAGCGGCAGGGACAATGAGCAGTTCTTC. It specifies CASGRDNEQFF.

V usage is TRBV7-3 and J usage is TRBJ2-3, with D unclear. This CDR3 has 15 residues. Germline V lookup: CDR1 SGHTA, CDR2 FQGTGA. V gave up 5 bases and J gave up 0 bases, with 12 bases separating them. DNA for the CDR3: TGTGCCAGCAGCCCTATGTATAGCAGCACAGATACGCAGTATTTT. The encoded protein is CASSPMYSSTDTQYF.

V gene TRBV7-9 combines with J gene TRBJ1-2, with D hard to call. Germline loops: CDR1 SEHNR, CDR2 FQNEAQ (reference sequence). The CDR3 has 14 amino acids. V dropped 0 bases and J dropped 7 bases, with 12 bases sitting between them. Written as DNA, the CDR3 is TGTGCCAGCAGCTTAGCTGAGGCGGTGGGTGGCTACACCTTC. Translation: CASSLAEAVGGYTF. The full variable domain, rest sourced from reference TRBV7-9 and TRBJ1-2, is DTGVSQNPRHKITKRGQNVTFRCDPISEHNRLYWYRQTLGQGPEFLTYFQNEAQLEKSRLLSDRFSAERPKGSFSTLEIQRTEQGDSAMYLCASSLAEAVGGYTFGSGTRLTVV.

The chain combines TRBV29-1 with TRBJ1-1; the match to TRBD1 covers 8 bases. This CDR3 has 14 residues. In germline, CDR1 is SQVTM, CDR2 ANQGSEA. With 7 bases clipped from V and 4 bases from J, the junction kept 11 bases outside the gene matches. The CDR3 sequence: CSASTGDGGTEAFF. CDR3 coding DNA: TGCAGCGCCTCGACAGGGGATGGAGGCACTGAAGCTTTCTTT.

V gene TRBV20-1 combines with J gene TRBJ2-7; D perhaps matches TRBD2 (6 bases). CDR1 DFQATT and CDR2 SNEGSKA come from the germline V gene (reference sequence). Trimming shortened V by 6 bases and J by 3 bases, and 9 bases separated the two germline ends. This CDR3 contains 11 residues. The CDR3: CSAPGVYEQYF. In nucleotides, the CDR3 is TGCAGTGCCCCGGGGGTCTACGAGCAGTACTTC.

The chain carries TRBV19 and TRBJ1-5, with TRBD1 matching 8 bases. The V segment lost 5 bases and the J segment 0 bases; nucleotides outside the gene matches: 9. There are 17 residues in the CDR3. Germline values: CDR1 LNHDA, CDR2 SQIVND (reference sequence). CDR3 bases: TGTGCCAGTAGTCCGGGACAGGACTTATTTAGCAATCAGCCCCAGCATTTT. This gives the protein CASSPGQDLFSNQPQHF.

The chain joins TRBV24-1 to TRBJ1-4; D is unresolved. This CDR3 has 12 amino acids. Germline V gives CDR1 KGHDR, CDR2 SFDVKD. The V end was cut by 4 bases, the J end by 6 bases, with 5 bases between. CDR3 bases: TGTGCCACCAGTGAGTCTGATGAAAAACTGTTTTTT. Its translation is CATSESDEKLFF.

The chain joins TRBV5-4 to TRBJ2-3; D possibly corresponds to TRBD1 (5 bases). Germline loops: CDR1 SGHNT, CDR2 YYREEE (reference sequence). CDR3 length equals 16 residues. The V and J ends lost 2 bases and 0 bases respectively, with 13 bases between them. The CDR3 coding sequence is TGTGCCAGCAGCTTTCCGCAAGGGGCGAGCACAGATACGCAGTATTTT. It yields the protein CASSFPQGASTDTQYF.